This paragraph covers one TCR beta chain sequence. Its antigen is unknown. No clone much larger than this one lies a single base away; base qualities are absent. This entry belongs to a study of blood T cell repertoires in COVID-19 (TCRdb year 2020). About the full investigation: Samples from collaborators originated in the United States, Italy and Spain and spanned both the acute and convalescent phases of COVID-19. Where available, HLA class I and class II types were taken from metadata supplied by the sample provider and were not determined by assay-based typing. The prospective study material was composed of cDNA or gDNA derived from T cells, B-cell-depleted T cells, or PBMCs. Samples came from the ongoing ImmuneRACE study (first 160 participants) plus 1,254 subjects from 6 global collaborators. The repertoires were released in a freely available public database intended as a resource for research on the immune response to SARS-CoV-2. The dataset comprised deeply sampled blood TCRbeta repertoires from subjects exposed to, actively infected with, or recovered from COVID-19. A de-identified subject ID, COVID-19 status, age in years and sex were almost always included in the sample metadata. The paper as a whole reports these results and caveats: Clinical and demographic metadata were provided uncurated, with the amount varying by source and participant.

The immunoSEQ Assay, a bias-controlled multiplex PCR, was used to amplify TCRbeta CDR3 regions from genomic DNA. Processing in the source paper ran as follows. The number of nucleated cells in each sample was estimated from the amplification of reference gene primers within the assay. Sequence reads were collapsed and filtered to measure the absolute abundance of every unique TCRbeta CDR3 rearrangement. Productive Simpson clonality was computed per sample as the square root of Simpson's diversity index over productive rearrangements. What TCRdb holds here is the immuneACCESS table cut down to in-frame rearrangements. Part of the clones is not present; checked against another copy, under half of the missing clones reflect an unresolved V gene, and the others are unexplained. That table supplies the V and J calls and clone size; D and trimming were determined from the DNA. This sample holds fewer than 150,000 clones; less than 85% were observed only once. Almost 6.5% of the sample lies in the top ten.

Whole blood was collected in K2EDTA tubes by collaborating institutions according to the institutions' own protocols. For TCRbeta analysis, collaborator samples were shipped as frozen whole blood, as isolated PBMCs, or as DNA extracted from either sample type. CDR1 is given as SNHLY and CDR2 as FYNNEI, both from the germline V gene. V is reduced by 8 bases and J by 1 base, leaving a spacing of 8 bases between them. From its cysteine to its phenylalanine, the CDR3 spans 12 amino acids. Solely the CDR3 DNA is kept, with 36 bases framed from the first base. What was sequenced was peripheral blood. This TCR was sampled from a human donor in a cohort sampled during active COVID-19. The rearranged chain carries TRBV2 and TRBJ1-1; a tentative D call is TRBD1 (5 bases match). DNA sequence: TGTGCCAGCGGAGGGGAGAACACTGAAGCTTTCTTT. This yields the protein CASGGENTEAFF.